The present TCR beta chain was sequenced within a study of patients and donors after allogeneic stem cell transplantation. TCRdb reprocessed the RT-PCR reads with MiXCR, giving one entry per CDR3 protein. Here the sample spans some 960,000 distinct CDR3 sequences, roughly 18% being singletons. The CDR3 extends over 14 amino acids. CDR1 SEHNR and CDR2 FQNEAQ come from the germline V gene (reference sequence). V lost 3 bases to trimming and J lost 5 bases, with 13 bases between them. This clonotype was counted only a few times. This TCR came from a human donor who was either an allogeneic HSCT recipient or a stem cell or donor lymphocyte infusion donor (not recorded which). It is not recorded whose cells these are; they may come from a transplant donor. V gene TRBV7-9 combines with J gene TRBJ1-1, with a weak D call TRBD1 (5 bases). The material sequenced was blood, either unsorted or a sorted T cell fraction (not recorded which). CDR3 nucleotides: TGTGCCAGCAGCTTTGCTCAGGGTCAGACTGAAGCTTTCTTT. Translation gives CASSFAQGQTEAFF.